This T cell receptor beta chain was identified in a study of T cell changes during pregnancy in multiple sclerosis. The CDR3 is made up of 16 amino acids. CDR1 and CDR2 from the germline V gene are SGHRS and YFSETQ. V lost 0 bases to trimming and J lost 6 bases, with 16 bases between them. Method: immunoSEQ multiplex PCR; TCRdb's copy keeps in-frame clones and lacks some. The table has tens of thousands of clones, approximately 90% seen once. This clone was counted a single time. This clonotype originated in a female donor in good health, serving as a control in a pregnancy study. Some clones in this sample may be carry-over from other donors' samples. This specimen was PBMCs, taken in the first trimester of pregnancy. The genes are TRBV5-1 and TRBJ2-1; the D is unclear. CDR3 DNA sequence: TGCGCCAGCAGCTTGGCGTTTTTCTCGGGTAGCAATGAGCAGTTCTTC. Translated, it gives CASSLAFFSGSNEQFF.